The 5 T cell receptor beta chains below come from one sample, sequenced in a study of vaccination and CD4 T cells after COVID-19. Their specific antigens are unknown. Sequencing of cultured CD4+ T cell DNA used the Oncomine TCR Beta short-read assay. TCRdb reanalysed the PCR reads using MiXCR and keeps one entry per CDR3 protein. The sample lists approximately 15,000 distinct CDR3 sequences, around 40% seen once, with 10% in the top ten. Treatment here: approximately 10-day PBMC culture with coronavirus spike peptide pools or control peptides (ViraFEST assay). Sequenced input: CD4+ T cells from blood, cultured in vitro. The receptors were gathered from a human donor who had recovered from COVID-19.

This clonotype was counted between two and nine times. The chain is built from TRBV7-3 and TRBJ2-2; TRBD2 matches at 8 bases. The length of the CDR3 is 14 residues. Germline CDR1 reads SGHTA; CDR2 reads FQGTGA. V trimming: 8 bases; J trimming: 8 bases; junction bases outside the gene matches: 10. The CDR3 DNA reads TGTGCCAGCGGAAGCGGGAGCGCCTTTGGGGAGCTGTTTTTT. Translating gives CASGSGSAFGELFF.

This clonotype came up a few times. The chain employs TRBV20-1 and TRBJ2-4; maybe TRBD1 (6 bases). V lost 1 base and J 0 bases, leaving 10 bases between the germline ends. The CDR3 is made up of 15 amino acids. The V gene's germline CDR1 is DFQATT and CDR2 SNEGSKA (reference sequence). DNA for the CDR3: TGCAGTGCTAGAGGGGCACAGGGAGCCAAAAACATTCAGTACTTC. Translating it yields CSARGAQGAKNIQYF.

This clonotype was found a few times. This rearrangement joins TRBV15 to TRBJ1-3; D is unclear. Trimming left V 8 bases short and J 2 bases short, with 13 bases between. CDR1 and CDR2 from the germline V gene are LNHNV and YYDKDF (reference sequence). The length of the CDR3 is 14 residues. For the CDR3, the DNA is TGTGCCACCGGCGAGAGTTTCGCTGGAAACACCATATATTTT. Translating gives CATGESFAGNTIYF. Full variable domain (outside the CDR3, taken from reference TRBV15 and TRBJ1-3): DAMVIQNPRYQVTQFGKPVTLSCSQTLNHNVMYWYQQKSSQAPKLLFHYYDKDFNNEADTPDNFQSRRPNTSFCFLDIRSPGLGDTAMYLCATGESFAGNTIYFGEGSWLTVV.

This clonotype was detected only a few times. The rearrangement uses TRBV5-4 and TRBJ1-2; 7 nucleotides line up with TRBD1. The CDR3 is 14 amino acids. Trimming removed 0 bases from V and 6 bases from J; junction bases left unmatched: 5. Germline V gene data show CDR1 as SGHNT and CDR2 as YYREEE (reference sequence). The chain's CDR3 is CASSLDIGGDGYTF. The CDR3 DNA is TGTGCCAGCAGCTTGGATATAGGGGGCGATGGCTACACCTTC.

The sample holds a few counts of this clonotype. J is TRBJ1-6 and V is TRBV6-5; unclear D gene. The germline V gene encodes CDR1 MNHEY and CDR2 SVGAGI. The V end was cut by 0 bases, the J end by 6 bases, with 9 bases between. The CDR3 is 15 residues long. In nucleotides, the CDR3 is TGTGCCAGCAGTTACTCGATTTTGGGTAATTCACCCCTCCACTTT. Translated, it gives CASSYSILGNSPLHF.